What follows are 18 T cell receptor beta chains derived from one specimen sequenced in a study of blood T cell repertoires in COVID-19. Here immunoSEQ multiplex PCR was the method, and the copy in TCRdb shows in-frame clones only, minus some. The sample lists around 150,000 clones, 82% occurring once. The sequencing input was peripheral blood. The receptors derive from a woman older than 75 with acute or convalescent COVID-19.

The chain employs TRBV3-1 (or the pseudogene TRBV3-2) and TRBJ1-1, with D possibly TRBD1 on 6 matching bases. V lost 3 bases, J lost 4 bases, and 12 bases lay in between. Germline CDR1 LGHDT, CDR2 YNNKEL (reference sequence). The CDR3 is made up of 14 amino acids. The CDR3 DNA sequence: TGTGCCAGCAGCCATCGTGGGGGGGCCACTGAAGCTTTCTTT. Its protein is CASSHRGGATEAFF.

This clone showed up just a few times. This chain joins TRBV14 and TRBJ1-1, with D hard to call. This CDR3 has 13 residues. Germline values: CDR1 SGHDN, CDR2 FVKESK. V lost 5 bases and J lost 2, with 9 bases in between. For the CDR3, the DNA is TGTGCCAGCAGCTATGGACTTAACACTGAAGCTTTCTTT. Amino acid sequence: CASSYGLNTEAFF.

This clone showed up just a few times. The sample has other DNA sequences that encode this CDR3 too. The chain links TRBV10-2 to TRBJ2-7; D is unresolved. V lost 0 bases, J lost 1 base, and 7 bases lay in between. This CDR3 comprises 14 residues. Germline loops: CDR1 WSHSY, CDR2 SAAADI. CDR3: CASSESGSSYEQYF. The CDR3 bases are TGCGCCAGCAGTGAGTCGGGCAGTTCCTACGAGCAGTACTTC.

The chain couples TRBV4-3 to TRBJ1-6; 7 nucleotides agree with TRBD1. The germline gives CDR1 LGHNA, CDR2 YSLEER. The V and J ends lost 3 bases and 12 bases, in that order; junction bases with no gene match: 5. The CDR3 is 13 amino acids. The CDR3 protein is CASSQHRGGPLHF. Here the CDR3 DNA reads TGCGCCAGCAGCCAGCACAGGGGCGGACCCCTCCACTTT.

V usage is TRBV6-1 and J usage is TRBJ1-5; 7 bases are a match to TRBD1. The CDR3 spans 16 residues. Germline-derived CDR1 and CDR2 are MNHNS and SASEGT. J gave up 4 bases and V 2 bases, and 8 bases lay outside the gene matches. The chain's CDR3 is CASSELGQRNNQPQHF. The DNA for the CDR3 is TGTGCCAGCAGTGAATTGGGACAGCGAAATAATCAGCCCCAGCATTTT.

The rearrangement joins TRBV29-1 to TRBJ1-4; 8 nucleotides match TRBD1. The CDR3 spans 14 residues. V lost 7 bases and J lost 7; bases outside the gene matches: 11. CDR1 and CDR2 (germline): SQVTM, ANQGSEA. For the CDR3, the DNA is TGCAGCGCGCTGGGGCAGGGGGCGGGTGAAAAACTGTTTTTT. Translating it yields CSALGQGAGEKLFF.

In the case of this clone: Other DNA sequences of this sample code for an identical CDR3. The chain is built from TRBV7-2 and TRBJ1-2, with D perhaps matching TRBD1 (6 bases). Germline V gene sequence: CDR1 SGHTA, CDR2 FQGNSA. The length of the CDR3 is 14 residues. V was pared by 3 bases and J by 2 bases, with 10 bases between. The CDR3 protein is CASSLLGANYGYTF. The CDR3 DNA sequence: TGTGCCAGCAGCTTGTTGGGGGCCAACTATGGCTACACCTTC.

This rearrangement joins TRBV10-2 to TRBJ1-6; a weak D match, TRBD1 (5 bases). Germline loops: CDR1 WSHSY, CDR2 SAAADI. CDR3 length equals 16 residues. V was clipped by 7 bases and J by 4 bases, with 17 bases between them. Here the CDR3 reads CASIDPGRGYNSPLHF. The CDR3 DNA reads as TGCGCCAGCATAGACCCAGGGCGGGGGTATAATTCACCCCTCCACTTT.

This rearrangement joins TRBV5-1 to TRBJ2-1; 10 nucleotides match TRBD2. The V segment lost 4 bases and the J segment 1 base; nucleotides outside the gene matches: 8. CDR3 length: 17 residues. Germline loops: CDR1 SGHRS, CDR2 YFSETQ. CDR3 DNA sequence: TGCGCCAGCAGCCTGGAGACTAGCGGGTTTTCCTACAATGAGCAGTTCTTC. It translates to CASSLETSGFSYNEQFF.

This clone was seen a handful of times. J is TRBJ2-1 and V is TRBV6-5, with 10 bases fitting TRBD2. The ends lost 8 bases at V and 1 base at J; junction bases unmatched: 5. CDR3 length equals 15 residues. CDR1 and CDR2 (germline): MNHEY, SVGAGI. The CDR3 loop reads CASLKREGSYNEQFF. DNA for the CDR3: TGTGCCAGCCTCAAGCGGGAGGGATCCTACAATGAGCAGTTCTTC.

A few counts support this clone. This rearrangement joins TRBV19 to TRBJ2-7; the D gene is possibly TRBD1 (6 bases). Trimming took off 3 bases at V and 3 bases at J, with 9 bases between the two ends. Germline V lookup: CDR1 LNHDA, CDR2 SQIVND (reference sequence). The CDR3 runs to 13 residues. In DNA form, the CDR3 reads TGTGCCAGTAGTATGGACAGAGACTACGAGCAGTACTTC. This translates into CASSMDRDYEQYF.

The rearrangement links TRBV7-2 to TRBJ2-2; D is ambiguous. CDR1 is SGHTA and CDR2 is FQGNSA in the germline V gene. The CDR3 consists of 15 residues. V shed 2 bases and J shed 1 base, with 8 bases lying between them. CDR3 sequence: CASSLITGNTGELFF. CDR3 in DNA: TGTGCCAGCAGCTTAATCACGGGGAACACCGGGGAGCTGTTTTTT.

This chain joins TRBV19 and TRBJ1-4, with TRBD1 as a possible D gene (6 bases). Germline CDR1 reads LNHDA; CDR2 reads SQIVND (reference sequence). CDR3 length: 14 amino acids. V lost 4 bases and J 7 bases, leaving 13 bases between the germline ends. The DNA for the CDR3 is TGTGCCAGTAGTAACGGACAGAGGGGTGAAAAACTGTTTTTT. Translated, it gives CASSNGQRGEKLFF.

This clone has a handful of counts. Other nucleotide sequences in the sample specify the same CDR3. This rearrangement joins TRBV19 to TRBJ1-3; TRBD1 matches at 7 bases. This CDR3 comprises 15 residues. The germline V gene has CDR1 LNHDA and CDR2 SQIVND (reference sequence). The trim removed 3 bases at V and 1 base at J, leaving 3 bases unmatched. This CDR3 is CASSIGDSSGNTIYF. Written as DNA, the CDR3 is TGTGCCAGTAGTATCGGGGACAGTTCTGGAAACACCATATATTTT.

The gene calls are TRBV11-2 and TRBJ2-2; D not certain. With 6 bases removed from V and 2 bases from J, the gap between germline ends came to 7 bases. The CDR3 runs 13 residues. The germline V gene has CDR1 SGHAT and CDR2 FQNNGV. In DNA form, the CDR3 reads TGTGCCAGCAGTTATAGAAACACCGGGGAGCTGTTTTTT. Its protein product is CASSYRNTGELFF.

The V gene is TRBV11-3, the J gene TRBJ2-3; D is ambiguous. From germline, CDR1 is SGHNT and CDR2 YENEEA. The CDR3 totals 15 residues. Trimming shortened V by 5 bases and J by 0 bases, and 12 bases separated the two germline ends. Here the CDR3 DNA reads TGTGCCAGCAGCCCCGGGTCCCTTAGCACAGATACGCAGTATTTT. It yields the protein CASSPGSLSTDTQYF.

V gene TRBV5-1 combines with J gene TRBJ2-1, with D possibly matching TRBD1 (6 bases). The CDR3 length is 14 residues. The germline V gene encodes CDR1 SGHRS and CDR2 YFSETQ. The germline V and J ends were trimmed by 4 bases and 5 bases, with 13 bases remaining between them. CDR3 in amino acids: CASSITGTNNEQFF. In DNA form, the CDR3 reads TGCGCCAGCAGCATTACCGGGACAAACAATGAGCAGTTCTTC.

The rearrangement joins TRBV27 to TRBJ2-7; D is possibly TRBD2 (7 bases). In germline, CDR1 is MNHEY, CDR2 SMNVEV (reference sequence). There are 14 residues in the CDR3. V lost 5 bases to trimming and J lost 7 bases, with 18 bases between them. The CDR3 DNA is TGTGCCAGCAGTCCCTGGGGGGGCCGATGGGAGCAGTACTTC. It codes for CASSPWGGRWEQYF.